Shown below are 14 T cell receptor beta chains from a single sample sequenced in a study of PD-1 blockade in classical Hodgkin lymphoma. TCRdb's copy holds only in-frame clones and misses some; the assay was immunoSEQ multiplex PCR. The table includes 6,500 to 7,500 clones, around four fifths detected once. There was relapse after autologous stem cell transplantation in every patient, and there was variation in brentuximab vedotin exposure. The material was peripheral blood mononuclear cells (PBMCs), obtained before the second cycle of nivolumab. These receptors were collected from a human donor with classical Hodgkin lymphoma.

V usage is TRBV9 and J usage is TRBJ2-3, with a tentative D call TRBD2 (6 bases). The CDR3 consists of 14 residues. The V gene's germline CDR1 is SGDLS and CDR2 YYNGEE. Trimming took off 3 bases at V and 5 bases at J, with 13 bases between the two ends. The CDR3 nucleotides are TGTGCCAGCAGCGCCGGGACTCGGGGAGATACGCAGTATTTT. Translated, it gives CASSAGTRGDTQYF.

The rearrangement uses TRBV27 and TRBJ2-7; perhaps D is TRBD1 or TRBD2 (5 bases each). Germline lookup yields CDR1 MNHEY and CDR2 SMNVEV (reference sequence). V was pared by 5 bases and J by 2 bases, with 16 bases between. The CDR3 spans 15 residues. The CDR3 here is CASSHGTEPTYEQYF. The DNA of the CDR3 is TGTGCCAGCAGTCACGGGACGGAGCCTACCTACGAGCAGTACTTC.

CDR3 DNA: TGTGCCAGCAGCCCCAAACAGGGGGTGCGGTCCTACAATGAGCAGTTCTTC. Its translation: CASSPKQGVRSYNEQFF. This chain connects TRBV13 to TRBJ2-1; 8 bases agree with TRBD1. CDR1 PRHDT and CDR2 FYEKMQ come from the germline V gene (reference sequence). This CDR3 contains 17 residues. V trimming: 5 bases; J trimming: 1 base; junction bases outside the gene matches: 10.

This clone has a handful of counts. This chain uses TRBV6-1 with TRBJ1-1; 7 bases line up with TRBD1. Germline assignment: CDR1 MNHNS and CDR2 SASEGT. This CDR3 region has 14 residues. The V and J ends lost 6 bases and 9 bases, in that order; junction bases with no gene match: 13. Here the CDR3 DNA reads TGTGCCAGCAGCACACAGGGGACCGCGATGAAAGCTTTCTTT. Its protein is CASSTQGTAMKAFF.

The genes are TRBV7-2 and TRBJ2-1; D might be TRBD2 (5 bases). CDR1 and CDR2 (germline): SGHTA, FQGNSA. V lost 4 bases and J 6 bases, leaving 13 bases between the germline ends. The CDR3 runs 14 residues. CDR3 sequence (DNA): TGTGCCAGCAGCTCGTCGGGATGGGGCAATGAGCAGTTCTTC. It is translated as CASSSSGWGNEQFF.

The V and J genes are TRBV25-1 and TRBJ2-2, with 11 bases aligning to TRBD1. The CDR3 is made up of 14 amino acids. Germline lookup yields CDR1 MGHDK and CDR2 SYGVNS. J gave up 7 bases and V 7 bases, and 5 bases lay outside the gene matches. CDR3 in DNA: TGTGCCAGCACCCTGGGACAGGGGGGCGGGGAGCTGTTTTTT. This translates into CASTLGQGGGELFF.

The V gene is TRBV5-5, the J gene TRBJ1-2; a weak D match, TRBD1 (5 bases). Looked up from germline, CDR1 is SGHKS and CDR2 is YYEKEE (reference sequence). The V end was cut by 0 bases, the J end by 0 bases, with 21 bases between. The CDR3 consists of 19 residues. CDR3 protein: CASSLGFKRGGDSNYGYTF. The CDR3 DNA is TGTGCCAGCAGCTTGGGCTTCAAACGTGGAGGGGACTCTAACTATGGCTACACCTTC.

Points on this clone: Germline and junction disagree at one end, which may indicate a read error. The V gene is TRBV7-2, the J gene TRBJ2-7; no reliable D call. CDR1 is SGHTA and CDR2 is FQGNSA in the germline V gene. This CDR3 comprises 12 residues. CDR3 DNA: TGTGCCAGCAGCCTAACCCCCTACAAGCAGTACTTC. Protein product: CASSLTPYKQYF.

By sample fraction, this clone is large. The J gene is TRBJ2-3, the V gene TRBV5-6; D is uncertain. Germline V CDR1 and CDR2: SGHDT, YYEEEE. V was cut by 1 base and J by 2 bases, with 14 bases left in between. The CDR3 length is 16 residues. The CDR3 DNA reads as TGTGCCAGCAGCTTGAGTGAAAACGGCCTCACAGATACGCAGTATTTT. Its translation: CASSLSENGLTDTQYF.

This chain joins TRBV9 and TRBJ2-5; TRBD2 is a possible D gene (5 bases). Germline CDR1 reads SGDLS; CDR2 reads YYNGEE. This CDR3 has 14 amino acids. Trimming cost V 4 bases and J 5 bases, with 15 bases left between them. CDR3 nucleotide sequence: TGTGCCAGCAGCCCTAAAGCGGCCGGGGAGACCCAGTACTTC. It codes for CASSPKAAGETQYF.

This clone has a handful of counts. This chain connects TRBV19 to TRBJ2-7; 9 bases are shared with TRBD2. Germline trimming cut 5 bases from V and 7 bases from J; bases unmatched to any gene: 12. The CDR3 covers 15 residues. Per the germline V gene, CDR1 is LNHDA and CDR2 is SQIVND (reference sequence). The CDR3 DNA follows: TGTGCCAGTAGTCAACCGGGCGGGAGGGCGCAGGAGCAGTACTTC. Protein product: CASSQPGGRAQEQYF.

The table lists this clone with a count of one. The J gene is TRBJ1-6, the V gene TRBV10-1, with D possibly being TRBD1 (6 bases). V lost 6 bases to trimming and J lost 11 bases, with 14 bases between them. Germline lookup yields CDR1 WNHNN and CDR2 SYGVQD (reference sequence). The CDR3 spans 13 residues. The CDR3 here is CASSRGGDPPLHF. In nucleotides, the CDR3 is TGCGCCAGCAGCCGAGGGGGGGACCCACCCCTCCACTTT.

This rearrangement joins TRBV28 to TRBJ2-1, with 7 nucleotides matching TRBD2. The CDR3 has 15 residues. Germline values: CDR1 MDHEN, CDR2 SYDVKM. V shed 3 bases and J 5 bases; nucleotides not matched to a gene: 7. CDR3 nucleotide sequence: TGTGCCAGCAGTTTCCTAGCGGATAATCACAATGAGCAGTTCTTC. As protein: CASSFLADNHNEQFF.

This clone has a single count. V is TRBV11-3 and J is TRBJ2-1, with 10 nucleotides matching TRBD2. Germline CDR1 and CDR2: SGHNT and YENEEA. CDR3 length: 15 amino acids. Trimming removed 5 bases from V and 7 bases from J; junction bases left unmatched: 8. The CDR3 coding sequence is TGTGCCAGCAGCCCGGGGACTAGCGTAGGTAATGAGCAGTTCTTC. Translated: CASSPGTSVGNEQFF.